This T cell receptor beta chain was profiled in a study of cytomegalovirus exposure and HLA in healthy donors. About this clone itself: What it binds is not known.

The primer mix had 60 Vbeta and 13 Jbeta primers. Libraries were prepared by immunoSEQ multiplex PCR; TCRdb keeps only in-frame clonotypes and omits some of them. There are roughly 160,000 clones in the sample; over 75% occur only once, and roughly an eighth lies in the top ten. The study, taken as a whole, reports: The availability of immune exposure information extended only to CMV serostatus.

Sequencing used PBMCs. This receptor was identified in a man aged 45 to 65 in good health and CMV-seropositive.

CDR3 coding DNA: TGCGCCAGCAGCCAAAGACAGGGGGATCAGCCCCAGCATTTT. Its protein product is CASSQRQGDQPQHF. This chain uses TRBV4-3 with TRBJ1-5, with 9 positions matching TRBD1. Germline assignment: CDR1 LGHNA and CDR2 YSLEER. The junction had 1 base not matched to a gene; V was cut back by 2 bases and J by 5 bases. The length of the CDR3 is 14 residues.